This passage covers 13 T cell receptor beta chains from one sample sequenced in a study of cytomegalovirus exposure and HLA in healthy donors. Vbeta (60) and Jbeta (13) primers were used in the PCR. Sequencing used immunoSEQ multiplex PCR; TCRdb keeps in-frame clones, though not all of them. This table has some 180,000 clones, about four fifths appearing once. Sequencing was done on a sample of PBMCs. The receptors were gathered from a woman aged 25 to 39 in good health and CMV-seropositive.

The rearrangement joins TRBV19 to TRBJ1-2, with 9 bases matching TRBD1. With V trimmed by 6 bases and J by 11 bases, 13 bases remained unmatched. The CDR3 length is 14 residues. Germline CDR1 LNHDA, CDR2 SQIVND (reference sequence). The CDR3 here is CASRDTGGRFRYTF. CDR3 in DNA: TGTGCCAGTAGGGATACAGGGGGCCGTTTTAGGTACACCTTC.

Remarks on this clone: The same CDR3 can be traced to other DNA sequences in this sample. The V gene is TRBV5-1, the J gene TRBJ1-1, with TRBD1 matching 7 bases. This CDR3 is built from 14 residues. Germline trimming cut 4 bases from V and 0 bases from J; bases unmatched to any gene: 3. Per the germline V gene, CDR1 is SGHRS and CDR2 is YFSETQ. The CDR3 sequence: CASSRTGMNTEAFF. The CDR3, as DNA: TGCGCCAGCAGCCGGACAGGCATGAACACTGAAGCTTTCTTT.

V is TRBV5-1 and J is TRBJ1-1; 7 bases fit TRBD1. Germline CDR1 reads SGHRS; CDR2 reads YFSETQ. This CDR3 has 15 amino acids. V lost 4 bases, J lost 4 bases, and 10 bases stayed unmatched. The CDR3 DNA follows: TGCGCCAGCAGCGTGGGAGGGGGCTTTAGCACTGAAGCTTTCTTT. Its protein product is CASSVGGGFSTEAFF.

The V and J genes are TRBV6-1 and TRBJ2-2, with a possible D match to TRBD2 (6 bases). The CDR3 has 14 amino acids. Germline CDR1 MNHNS, CDR2 SASEGT. Trimming took off 7 bases at V and 5 bases at J, with 14 bases between the two ends. CDR3 protein: CASKTRGWTGELFF. Written as DNA, the CDR3 is TGTGCCAGCAAGACTAGGGGTTGGACCGGGGAGCTGTTTTTT.

The chain carries TRBV7-8 and TRBJ2-5; TRBD2 aligns across 8 bases. With V trimmed by 1 base and J by 5 bases, 9 bases remained unmatched. CDR3 length: 16 amino acids. CDR1 SGHVS and CDR2 FQNEAQ come from the germline V gene. The CDR3 DNA reads TGTGCCAGCAGCTTAGTTCGGGGGGGCGGAGCGGAGACCCAGTACTTC. Its protein is CASSLVRGGGAETQYF.

This chain links TRBV29-1 with TRBJ1-2, with D perhaps matching TRBD1 (5 bases). The germline V gene has CDR1 SQVTM and CDR2 ANQGSEA. Trimming left V 5 bases short and J 3 bases short, with 10 bases between. The CDR3 loop spans 12 amino acids. CDR3 residues: CSVSWGDYGYTF. Here the CDR3 DNA reads TGCAGCGTTTCTTGGGGGGACTATGGCTACACCTTC.

The chain links TRBV4-1 to TRBJ2-7, with 9 bases aligning to TRBD1. Per germline, CDR1 MGHRA and CDR2 YSYEKL. Losses at the gene ends were 1 base for V and 3 bases for J; bases not matched to a gene: 4. This CDR3 comprises 15 residues. The CDR3 sequence: CASSQGGQGGYEQYF. The DNA of the CDR3 is TGCGCCAGCAGCCAAGGGGGACAGGGAGGCTACGAGCAGTACTTC.

This rearrangement joins TRBV28 to TRBJ2-7; 10 bases align to TRBD2. The CDR3 loop spans 13 amino acids. V shed 6 bases, J shed 6 bases, and the junction held 5 bases outside the gene matches. Germline lookup yields CDR1 MDHEN and CDR2 SYDVKM. In nucleotides, the CDR3 is TGTGCCAGCAGAGCGGGAGGGCCAGGCGAGCAGTACTTC. It is translated as CASRAGGPGEQYF.

This clone showed up just once. This chain connects TRBV27 to TRBJ2-7; TRBD2 is a possible D gene (6 bases). Germline CDR1 and CDR2: MNHEY and SMNVEV (reference sequence). This CDR3 spans 14 amino acids. V was trimmed by 6 bases and J by 1 base, leaving 13 bases between them. In DNA, the CDR3 is TGTGCCAGCAGCCCCGGGACTTTATCCTACGAGCAGTACTTC. Protein: CASSPGTLSYEQYF.

The J gene is TRBJ2-7, the V gene TRBV5-1; a possible D gene is TRBD1 (7 bases). The V and J ends lost 2 bases and 1 base respectively, with 10 bases between them. Germline V gene lookup returns CDR1 SGHRS and CDR2 YFSETQ. This CDR3 contains 14 residues. As DNA, the CDR3 is TGCGCCAGCAGCTTTCAGGGGGGATCCTACGAGCAGTACTTC. It codes for CASSFQGGSYEQYF.

The V and J genes are TRBV20-1 and TRBJ1-2, with D unresolved. Germline V gene data show CDR1 as DFQATT and CDR2 as SNEGSKA (reference sequence). The CDR3 is 11 residues long. V gave up 5 bases and J gave up 8 bases, with 12 bases separating them. The DNA of the CDR3 is TGCAGTGCTGAGGGCGGGAACGGCTACACCTTC. Encoded protein: CSAEGGNGYTF.

This clone was seen a single time. The chain has TRBV30 and TRBJ2-7; D is possibly TRBD1 (5 bases). This CDR3 is built from 13 residues. Germline V lookup: CDR1 GTSNPN, CDR2 SVGIG (reference sequence). V lost 2 bases to trimming and J lost 2 bases, with 10 bases between them. This chain's CDR3 is CAWSIHRPYEQYF. As DNA, the CDR3 is TGTGCCTGGAGTATCCACAGGCCCTACGAGCAGTACTTC.

The chain is built from TRBV28 and TRBJ1-2, with 10 bases aligning to TRBD1. The trim removed 5 bases at V and 7 bases at J, leaving 4 bases unmatched. From germline, CDR1 is MDHEN and CDR2 SYDVKM. The CDR3 totals 13 residues. As DNA, the CDR3 is TGTGCCAGCAGTCCGACAGGGGGCATTGGCTACACCTTC. Translating gives CASSPTGGIGYTF.